This T cell receptor beta chain is drawn from a study of blood T cells in healthy people across ages. The authors ran a second PCR of about 6 to 11 cycles using a sample-barcoded 5' primer and a J-beta primer mix. Every sample returned 2.5 million or more CDR3-containing paired-end reads. TCRdb processed the 5' RACE reads anew with MiXCR; each CDR3 protein has one entry. The sample lists some 290,000 distinct CDR3 sequences; roughly 27% were seen once. Trimming removed 7 bases at V and 0 bases at J, with 17 bases between. Germline V lookup: CDR1 MNHEY, CDR2 SVGAGI. The CDR3 extends over 16 amino acids.

Sequenced sample: blood. The J gene is TRBJ2-3, the V gene TRBV6-5, with D uncertain. The source is a woman between 70 and 85 years old in good health. As DNA, the CDR3 is TGTGCCAGCACGTACCTCGAGCAGAAAAGCACAGATACGCAGTATTTT. Translated, it gives CASTYLEQKSTDTQYF.